Sequencing of this T cell receptor beta chain was carried out in a study of technical replicates of blood from a few donors. V lost 0 bases and J 8 bases, leaving 7 bases between the germline ends. Germline-derived CDR1 and CDR2 are SGHAT and FQNNGV. This CDR3 spans 12 amino acids. Repertoires were generated with immunoSEQ multiplex PCR, while TCRdb's copy carries only in-frame clones and drops some. The table lists 65,000 to 95,000 clones, just over 90% of them singletons. The chain combines TRBV11-2 with TRBJ1-2; tentative D call: TRBD1 (5 bases). Specimen: T cells isolated from PBMCs. This receptor was obtained from a human donor in good health. The CDR3 spells CASSLEGAGYTF. CDR3 nucleotide sequence: TGTGCCAGCAGCTTAGAAGGGGCCGGCTACACCTTC.